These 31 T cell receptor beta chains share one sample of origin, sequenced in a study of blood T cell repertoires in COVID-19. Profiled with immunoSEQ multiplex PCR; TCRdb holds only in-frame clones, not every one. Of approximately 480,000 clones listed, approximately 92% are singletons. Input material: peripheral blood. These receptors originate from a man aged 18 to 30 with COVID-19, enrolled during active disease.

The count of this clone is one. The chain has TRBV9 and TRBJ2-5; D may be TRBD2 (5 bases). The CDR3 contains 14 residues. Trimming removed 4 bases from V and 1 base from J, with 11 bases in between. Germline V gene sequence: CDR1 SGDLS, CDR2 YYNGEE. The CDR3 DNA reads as TGTGCCAGCAGCCCCGATCGGGGCCAAGAGACCCAGTACTTC. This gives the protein CASSPDRGQETQYF.

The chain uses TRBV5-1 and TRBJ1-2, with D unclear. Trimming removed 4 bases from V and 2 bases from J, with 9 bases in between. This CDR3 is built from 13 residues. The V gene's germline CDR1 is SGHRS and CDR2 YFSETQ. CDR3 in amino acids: CASSPTSNYGYTF. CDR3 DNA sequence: TGCGCCAGCAGCCCCACATCAAACTATGGCTACACCTTC.

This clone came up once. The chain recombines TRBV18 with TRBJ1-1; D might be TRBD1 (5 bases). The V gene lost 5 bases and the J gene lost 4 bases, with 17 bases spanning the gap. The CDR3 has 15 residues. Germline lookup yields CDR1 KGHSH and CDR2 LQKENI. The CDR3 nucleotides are TGTGCCAGCTCAACCTCGGGGGGGGAGGGCACTGAAGCTTTCTTT. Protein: CASSTSGGEGTEAFF.

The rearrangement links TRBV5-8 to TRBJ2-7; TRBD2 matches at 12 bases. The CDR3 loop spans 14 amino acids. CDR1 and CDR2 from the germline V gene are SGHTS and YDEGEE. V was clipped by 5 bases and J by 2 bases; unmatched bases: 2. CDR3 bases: TGTGCCAGCAGACTAGCGGGGGGTACCTACGAGCAGTACTTC. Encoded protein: CASRLAGGTYEQYF.

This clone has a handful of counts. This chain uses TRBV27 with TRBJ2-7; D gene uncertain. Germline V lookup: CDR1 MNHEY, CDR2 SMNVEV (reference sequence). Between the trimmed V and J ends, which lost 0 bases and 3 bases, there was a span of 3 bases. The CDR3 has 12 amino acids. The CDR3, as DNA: TGTGCCAGCAGTTTATCCGGCTACGAGCAGTACTTC. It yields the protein CASSLSGYEQYF.

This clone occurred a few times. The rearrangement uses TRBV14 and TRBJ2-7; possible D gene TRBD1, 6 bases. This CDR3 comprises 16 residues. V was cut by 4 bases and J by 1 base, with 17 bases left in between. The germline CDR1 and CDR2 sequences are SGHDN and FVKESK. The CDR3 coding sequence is TGTGCCAGCAGCCCCCTAGGGACAAGGGCTTCCTACGAGCAGTACTTC. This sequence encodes CASSPLGTRASYEQYF.

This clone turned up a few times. The CDR3 DNA follows: TGTGCCAGCAGTGATCGATCTGGGACTCAAGAGCAGTACTTC. Its protein product is CASSDRSGTQEQYF. V gene TRBV25-1 combines with J gene TRBJ2-7; TRBD2 is a possible D gene (6 bases). The V end was cut by 3 bases, the J end by 7 bases, with 16 bases between. From germline, CDR1 is MGHDK and CDR2 SYGVNS. The CDR3 has 14 amino acids.

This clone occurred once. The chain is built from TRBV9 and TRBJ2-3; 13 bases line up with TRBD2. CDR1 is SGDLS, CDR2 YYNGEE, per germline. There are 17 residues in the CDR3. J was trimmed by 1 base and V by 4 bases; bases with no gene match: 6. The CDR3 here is CASSPTSGGFRTDTQYF. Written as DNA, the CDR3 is TGTGCCAGCAGCCCGACTAGCGGGGGGTTCCGCACAGATACGCAGTATTTT.

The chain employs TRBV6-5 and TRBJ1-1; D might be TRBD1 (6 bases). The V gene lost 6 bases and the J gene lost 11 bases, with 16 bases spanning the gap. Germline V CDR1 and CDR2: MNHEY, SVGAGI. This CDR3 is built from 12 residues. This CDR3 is CASRNRDYTAFF. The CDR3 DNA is TGTGCCAGCAGAAACAGGGATTACACTGCTTTCTTT.

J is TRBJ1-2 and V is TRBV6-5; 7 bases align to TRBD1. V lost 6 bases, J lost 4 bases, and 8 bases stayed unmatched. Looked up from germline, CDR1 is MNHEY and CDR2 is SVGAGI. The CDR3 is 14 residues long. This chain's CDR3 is CASSPQGISYGYTF. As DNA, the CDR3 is TGTGCCAGCAGCCCACAGGGGATTAGCTATGGCTACACCTTC.

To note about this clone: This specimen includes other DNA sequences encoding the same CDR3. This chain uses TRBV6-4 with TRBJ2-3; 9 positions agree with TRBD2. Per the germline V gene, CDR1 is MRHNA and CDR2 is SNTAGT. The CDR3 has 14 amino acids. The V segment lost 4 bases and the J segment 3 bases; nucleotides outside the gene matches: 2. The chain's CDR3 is CASSVAGGTDTQYF. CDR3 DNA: TGTGCCAGCAGTGTCGCGGGAGGGACAGATACGCAGTATTTT.

The CDR3 region is CASSPLAGVGDEQFF. DNA for the CDR3: TGTGCCAGCAGTCCCCTAGCGGGAGTTGGCGATGAGCAGTTCTTC. V is TRBV28 and J is TRBJ2-1, with TRBD2 identical over 10 bases. The CDR3 totals 15 residues. V was pared by 5 bases and J by 8 bases, with 9 bases of the junction left unmatched. Germline V gene sequence: CDR1 MDHEN, CDR2 SYDVKM.

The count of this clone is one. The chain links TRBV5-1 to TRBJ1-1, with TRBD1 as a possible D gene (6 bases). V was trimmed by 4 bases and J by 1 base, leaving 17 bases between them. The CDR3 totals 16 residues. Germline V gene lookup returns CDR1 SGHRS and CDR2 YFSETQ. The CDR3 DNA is TGCGCCAGCAGCGACGGGACACCACGGGGGAACACTGAAGCTTTCTTT. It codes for CASSDGTPRGNTEAFF.

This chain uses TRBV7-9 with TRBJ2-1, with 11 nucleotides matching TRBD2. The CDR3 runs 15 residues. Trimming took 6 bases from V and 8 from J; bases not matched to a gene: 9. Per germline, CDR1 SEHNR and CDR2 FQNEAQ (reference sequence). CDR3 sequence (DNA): TGTGCCAGCAGTAGAAAGACTAGCGGGAAGGATGAGCAGTTCTTC. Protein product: CASSRKTSGKDEQFF.

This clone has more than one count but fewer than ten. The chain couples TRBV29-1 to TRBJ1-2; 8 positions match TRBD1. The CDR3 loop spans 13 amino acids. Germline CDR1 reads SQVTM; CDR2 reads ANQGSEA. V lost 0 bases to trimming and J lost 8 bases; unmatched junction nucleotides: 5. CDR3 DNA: TGCAGCGTTGAAGAGACAGGGGCGAAAGGCTACACCTTC. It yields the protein CSVEETGAKGYTF.

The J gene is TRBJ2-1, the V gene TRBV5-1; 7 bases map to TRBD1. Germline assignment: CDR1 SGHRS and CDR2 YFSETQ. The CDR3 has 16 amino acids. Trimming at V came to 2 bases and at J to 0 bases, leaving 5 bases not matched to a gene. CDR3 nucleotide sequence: TGCGCCAGCAGCTTCCCGGGACAGAGCTCCTACAATGAGCAGTTCTTC. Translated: CASSFPGQSSYNEQFF.

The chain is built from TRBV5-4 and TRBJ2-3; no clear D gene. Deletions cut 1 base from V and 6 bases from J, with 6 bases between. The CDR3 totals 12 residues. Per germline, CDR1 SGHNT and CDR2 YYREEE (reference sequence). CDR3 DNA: TGTGCCAGCAGCTTGCTCTCGGATACGCAGTATTTT. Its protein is CASSLLSDTQYF. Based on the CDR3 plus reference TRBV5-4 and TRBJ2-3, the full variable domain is ETGVTQSPTHLIKTRGQQVTLRCSSQSGHNTVSWYQQALGQGPQFIFQYYREEENGRGNFPPRFSGLQFPNYSSELNVNALELDDSALYLCASSLLSDTQYFGPGTRLTVL.

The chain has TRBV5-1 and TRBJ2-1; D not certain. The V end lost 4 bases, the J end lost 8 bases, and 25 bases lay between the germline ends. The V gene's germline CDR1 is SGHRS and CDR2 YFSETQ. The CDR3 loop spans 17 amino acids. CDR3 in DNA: TGCGCCAGCAGCCCCATCTTATTGGCGGCTTCTTCGGATGAGCAGTTCTTC. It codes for CASSPILLAASSDEQFF.

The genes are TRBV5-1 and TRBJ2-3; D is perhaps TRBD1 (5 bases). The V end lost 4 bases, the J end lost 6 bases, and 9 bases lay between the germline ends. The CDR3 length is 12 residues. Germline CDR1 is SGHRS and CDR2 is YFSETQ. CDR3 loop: CASSLHRDTQYF. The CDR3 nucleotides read TGCGCCAGCAGCCTCCACAGGGATACGCAGTATTTT.

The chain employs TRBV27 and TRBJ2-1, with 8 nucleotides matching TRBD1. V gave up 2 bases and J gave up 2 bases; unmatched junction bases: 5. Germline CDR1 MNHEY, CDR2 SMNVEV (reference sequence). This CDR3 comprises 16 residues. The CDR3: CASSLRGQVTYNEQFF. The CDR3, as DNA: TGTGCCAGCAGTTTACGGGGACAGGTTACCTACAATGAGCAGTTCTTC.

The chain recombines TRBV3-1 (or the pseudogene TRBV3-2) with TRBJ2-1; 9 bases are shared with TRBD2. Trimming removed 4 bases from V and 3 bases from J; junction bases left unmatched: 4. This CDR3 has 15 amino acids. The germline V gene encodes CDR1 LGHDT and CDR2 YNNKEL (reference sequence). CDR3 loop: CASSPSTSGYNEQFF. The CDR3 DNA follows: TGTGCCAGCAGCCCCTCGACTAGCGGCTACAATGAGCAGTTCTTC.

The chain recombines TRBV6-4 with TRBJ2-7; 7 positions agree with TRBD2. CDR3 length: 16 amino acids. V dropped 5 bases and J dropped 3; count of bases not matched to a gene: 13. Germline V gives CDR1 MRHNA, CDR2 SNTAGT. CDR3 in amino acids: CASSSPPSGLVYEQYF. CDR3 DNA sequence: TGTGCCAGCAGTTCCCCGCCTAGCGGTCTGGTCTACGAGCAGTACTTC.

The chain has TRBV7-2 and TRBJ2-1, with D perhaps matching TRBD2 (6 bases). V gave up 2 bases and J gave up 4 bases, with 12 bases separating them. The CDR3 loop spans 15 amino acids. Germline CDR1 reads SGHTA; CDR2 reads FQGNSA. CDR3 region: CASSLSTSWYNEQFF. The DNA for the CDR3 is TGTGCCAGCAGCTTAAGTACTAGCTGGTACAATGAGCAGTTCTTC. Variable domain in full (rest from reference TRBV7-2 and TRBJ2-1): GAGVSQSPSNKVTEKGKDVELRCDPISGHTALYWYRQSLGQGLEFLIYFQGNSAPDKSGLPSDRFSAERTGGSVSTLTIQRTQQEDSAVYLCASSLSTSWYNEQFFGPGTRLTVL.

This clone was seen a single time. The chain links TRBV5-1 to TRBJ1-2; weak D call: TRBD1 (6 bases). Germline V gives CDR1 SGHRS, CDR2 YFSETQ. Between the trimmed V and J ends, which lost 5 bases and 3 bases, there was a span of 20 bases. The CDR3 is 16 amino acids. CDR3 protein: CASRQGTLTSDYGYTF. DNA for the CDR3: TGCGCCAGCAGACAGGGTACACTGACTTCAGACTATGGCTACACCTTC.

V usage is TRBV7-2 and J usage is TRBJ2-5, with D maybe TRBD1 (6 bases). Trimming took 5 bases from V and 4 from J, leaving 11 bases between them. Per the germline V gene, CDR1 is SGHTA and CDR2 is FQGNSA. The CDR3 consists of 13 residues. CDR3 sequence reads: CASSPRGGETQYF. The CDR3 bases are TGTGCCAGCAGCCCCAGGGGTGGAGAGACCCAGTACTTC.

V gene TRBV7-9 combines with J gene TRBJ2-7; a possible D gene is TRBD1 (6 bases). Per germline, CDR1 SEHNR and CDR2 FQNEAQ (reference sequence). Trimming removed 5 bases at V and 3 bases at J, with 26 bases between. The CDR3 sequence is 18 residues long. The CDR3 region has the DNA TGTGCCAGCAGCAGACCCAGCAGCAAAAACAGGGTACACTACGAGCAGTACTTC. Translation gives CASSRPSSKNRVHYEQYF. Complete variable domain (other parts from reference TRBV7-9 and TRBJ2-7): DTGVSQNPRHKITKRGQNVTFRCDPISEHNRLYWYRQTLGQGPEFLTYFQNEAQLEKSRLLSDRFSAERPKGSFSTLEIQRTEQGDSAMYLCASSRPSSKNRVHYEQYFGPGTRLTVT.

The CDR3 region has the DNA TGTGCCAGCAGTTGGGCTAGCGGAGAAACCTACGAGCAGTACTTC. This codes for CASSWASGETYEQYF. The V call is TRBV11-2, the J call TRBJ2-7, with 7 positions matching TRBD2. The V gene's germline CDR1 is SGHAT and CDR2 FQNNGV. V dropped 6 bases and J dropped 2; count of bases not matched to a gene: 10. The CDR3 runs 15 residues.

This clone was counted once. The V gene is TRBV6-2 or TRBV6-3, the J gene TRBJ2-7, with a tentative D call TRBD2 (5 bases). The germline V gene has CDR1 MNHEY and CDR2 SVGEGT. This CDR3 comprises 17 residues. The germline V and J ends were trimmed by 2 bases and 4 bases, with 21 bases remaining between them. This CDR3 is CASSYLRGRQAKYEQYF. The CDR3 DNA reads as TGTGCCAGCAGTTACCTCCGAGGGCGGCAGGCGAAGTACGAGCAGTACTTC.

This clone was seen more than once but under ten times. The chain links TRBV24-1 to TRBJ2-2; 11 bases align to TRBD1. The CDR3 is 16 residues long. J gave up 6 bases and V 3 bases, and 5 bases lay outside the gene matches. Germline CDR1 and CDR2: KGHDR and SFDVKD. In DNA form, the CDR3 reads TGTGCCACCAGTGATGTAGGGACAGGGGGACCCGGGGAGCTGTTTTTT. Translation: CATSDVGTGGPGELFF.

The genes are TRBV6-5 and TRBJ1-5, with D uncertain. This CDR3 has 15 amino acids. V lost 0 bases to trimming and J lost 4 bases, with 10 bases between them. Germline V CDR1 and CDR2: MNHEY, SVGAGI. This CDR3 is CASSYSLGRNQPQHF. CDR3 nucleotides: TGTGCCAGCAGTTACTCGCTTGGGCGTAATCAGCCCCAGCATTTT.

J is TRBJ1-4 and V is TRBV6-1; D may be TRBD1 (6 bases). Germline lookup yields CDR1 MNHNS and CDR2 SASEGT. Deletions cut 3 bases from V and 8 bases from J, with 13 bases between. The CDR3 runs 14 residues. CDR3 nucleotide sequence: TGTGCCAGCAGTGAGAAGGGGGTCTTGGAAAAACTGTTTTTT. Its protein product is CASSEKGVLEKLFF.